Listed below are T cell receptor beta chains from one sample, sequenced in a study of beta chain features in type 1 diabetes. The protocol was immunoSEQ multiplex PCR, while the TCRdb copy is restricted to in-frame clones and leaves out a portion. Altogether some 100,000 clones are present, roughly 40% being singletons, with the ten largest covering over 0.065%. Sequenced sample: stem cell memory CD4+ T cells from blood. The receptors here all came from a young woman in good health. Both conserved end residues are part of each CDR3. Each record gives: J gene, clone size, V gene, CDR3 protein. Not every row has a clone size; where given, it reads once, few, many or a size class.

J: TRBJ2-7
size: NA
V: TRBV7-9
CDR3: CASSLPVGAGAYEQYF

J: TRBJ2-3
size: few
V: TRBV5-1
CDR3: CASSSGLAGPTDTQYF

J: TRBJ1-1
size: few
V: TRBV19
CDR3: CASSTRVKTEAFF

J: TRBJ1-2
size: NA
V: TRBV28
CDR3: CASRRTGSGTGYTF

J: TRBJ2-1
size: NA
V: TRBV7-2
CDR3: CASSPSSGSYNEQFF

J: TRBJ2-1
size: NA
V: TRBV4-2
CDR3: CASSQAGGSRYEQFF

J: TRBJ2-6
size: NA
V: TRBV11-2
CDR3: CASSFRFSGANVLTF

J: TRBJ1-1
size: NA
V: TRBV14
CDR3: CASSRTASMNTEAFF

J: TRBJ2-3
size: few
V: TRBV25-1
CDR3: CASSEDGGAFTDTQYF

J: TRBJ1-2
size: few
V: TRBV7-6
CDR3: CASSLDPGSYGYTF

J: TRBJ1-2
size: NA
V: TRBV30
CDR3: CAWTQRGGQGQAVGYTF

J: TRBJ1-1
size: NA
V: TRBV29-1
CDR3: CSVGDGGWNTEAFF

J: TRBJ2-2
size: NA
V: TRBV9
CDR3: CASLDSNTGELFF

J: TRBJ2-3
size: NA
V: TRBV5-1
CDR3: CASSLGTSGTTDTQYF

J: TRBJ2-1
size: NA
V: TRBV5-1
CDR3: CASSILQSYNEQFF

J: TRBJ2-7
size: few
V: TRBV2
CDR3: CAGTGQGGGEQYF

J: TRBJ2-7
size: NA
V: TRBV7-7
CDR3: CASSSLAGLYEQYF

J: TRBJ1-5
size: NA
V: TRBV6-6
CDR3: CASSYDTTNQPQHF

J: TRBJ2-1
size: NA
V: TRBV7-2
CDR3: CASSLLYEQFF

J: TRBJ2-1
size: NA
V: TRBV7-9
CDR3: CASSLLLAGVNEQFF

J: TRBJ2-3
size: NA
V: TRBV7-2
CDR3: CASSLVPPRGRGSDTQYF

J: TRBJ2-1
size: NA
V: TRBV27
CDR3: CASSFRVMNEQFF

J: TRBJ2-1
size: few
V: TRBV14
CDR3: CASSQIGIAHNEQFF

J: TRBJ2-1
size: NA
V: TRBV27
CDR3: CASRRFSGGSYNEQFF

J: TRBJ1-1
size: NA
V: TRBV4-2
CDR3: CASSQTNRGTNTEAFF

J: TRBJ2-1
size: few
V: TRBV29-1
CDR3: CSVDGTQPGDEQFF

J: TRBJ2-2
size: few
V: TRBV28
CDR3: CASSFAGVRTGELFF

J: TRBJ2-5
size: NA
V: TRBV11-1
CDR3: CASSLALEYQETQYF

J: TRBJ2-7
size: few
V: TRBV29-1
CDR3: CSVTTSTYEQYF

J: TRBJ2-7
size: NA
V: TRBV18
CDR3: CASSPMFGTSGTYEQYF

J: TRBJ2-5
size: NA
V: TRBV5-6
CDR3: CASSLVGGKQETQYF

J: TRBJ1-4
size: NA
V: TRBV29-1
CDR3: CSVSKSTGTNEKLFF

J: TRBJ2-1
size: NA
V: TRBV7-8
CDR3: CASSPRRSEQFF

J: TRBJ2-5
size: NA
V: TRBV5-1
CDR3: CASSLEGSGTRTGTQYF

J: TRBJ2-3
size: NA
V: TRBV7-3
CDR3: CASSLVPADTQYF

J: TRBJ2-7
size: NA
V: TRBV18
CDR3: CASSLSDRSYEQYF

J: TRBJ1-1
size: few
V: TRBV6-5
CDR3: CASSMTGNTEAFF

J: TRBJ2-5
size: NA
V: TRBV4-1
CDR3: CASSLTPSETQYF

J: TRBJ2-3
size: NA
V: TRBV7-2
CDR3: CASSRSGTGTDTQYF

J: TRBJ2-7
size: NA
V: TRBV7-8
CDR3: CASSWGGRVNEQYF

J: TRBJ2-7
size: few
V: TRBV7-9
CDR3: CASSTRTGMDRYEQYF

J: TRBJ1-5
size: few
V: TRBV28
CDR3: CASRGGLQPQHF

J: TRBJ1-2
size: NA
V: TRBV29-1
CDR3: CSVEARGDYGYTF

J: TRBJ1-2
size: NA
V: TRBV7-8
CDR3: CASSFYRGYGYTF

J: TRBJ2-2
size: few
V: TRBV25-1
CDR3: CASSESEASGRNTGELFF

J: TRBJ2-5
size: NA
V: TRBV5-1
CDR3: CASSTPGLLQETQYF

J: TRBJ1-1
size: few
V: TRBV29-1
CDR3: CSVVSGGTEAFF

J: TRBJ2-7
size: NA
V: TRBV10-3
CDR3: CAIRGQGIEQYF

J: TRBJ2-7
size: NA
V: TRBV5-1
CDR3: CASSLAGSHEQYF

J: TRBJ1-1
size: few
V: TRBV5-1
CDR3: CASSPYRGRTEAFF

J: TRBJ1-1
size: NA
V: TRBV29-1
CDR3: CSVSRVDTEAFF

J: TRBJ1-2
size: few
V: TRBV5-1
CDR3: CASSSGQAAVDGYTF

J: TRBJ2-6
size: NA
V: TRBV5-1
CDR3: CASSGAPGHLSGANVLTF

J: TRBJ1-2
size: NA
V: TRBV18
CDR3: CASSPLGTEISNYGYTF

J: TRBJ2-7
size: NA
V: TRBV28
CDR3: CASSFSAVGSYEQYF

J: TRBJ2-3
size: NA
V: TRBV5-4
CDR3: CASSLQGATDTQYF

J: TRBJ2-1
size: NA
V: TRBV5-6
CDR3: CASSRTSNQEFF

J: TRBJ2-1
size: NA
V: TRBV5-1
CDR3: CASSLEVRRDEQFF

J: TRBJ1-1
size: few
V: TRBV7-9
CDR3: CASSWGQGFMNTEAFF

J: TRBJ2-7
size: NA
V: TRBV28
CDR3: CATKSLGKSYEQYF